The clone carrying this T cell receptor (beta chain) is labeled as medium-sized (0.01 to 0.1%). This sample was taken from a study of metastatic and nonmetastatic thyroid tumors. Study-level information: Where malignant and benign thyroid patients were concerned, repertoires were compared across blood and tumor or nodule tissue.

Trimming stripped 7 bases from V and 0 bases from J, with 4 bases between. The CDR3 contains 12 residues. Germline V lookup: CDR1 MDHEN, CDR2 SYDVKM. All patients reached thyroid surgery having received no treatment beforehand. TCRdb re-analyzed the PCR reads using MiXCR. The repertoire holds about 16,000 clones, with around 13% as singletons. Sequenced material: blood. The sequence was collected from a female donor with papillary thyroid cancer or a benign thyroid nodule (not recorded which). Some clones in this sample may be carry-over from other donors' samples. The genes are TRBV28 and TRBJ1-3, with unresolved D. The CDR3 nucleotides are TGTGCCAGCATTGACTCTGGAAACACCATATATTTT. As protein: CASIDSGNTIYF.